This T cell receptor beta chain was identified in a study of control samples from healthy donors and cancer patients. Here immunoSEQ multiplex PCR was the method, and the copy in TCRdb shows in-frame clones only, minus some. In the table there are some 100,000 clones, roughly 86% of which are singletons. This CDR3 has 15 residues. The rearrangement joins TRBV21-1 to TRBJ1-4; the table's D call TRBD1 went unverified against the DNA. TRBV21-1 is listed as a pseudogene. This TCR was recovered from a woman aged 45 to 65 in good health. The sample comprised blood. This chain's CDR3 is CASSHSNDSNEKLFF. The DNA for the CDR3 is TGTGCCAGCAGCCACTCTAATGACAGTAATGAAAAACTGTTTTTT.